This T cell receptor (beta chain) was profiled in a study of tumor-infiltrating lymphocytes in primary liver carcinoma. Unsorted bulk tissue (roughly 19-31 mg) underwent RNA and DNA co-extraction. A word on this clonotype: An end of the junction does not agree with germline; a read error may underlie this.

CDR3 length: 12 amino acids. Germline V gives CDR1 LGHNA, CDR2 YNFKEQ. Total RNA amounting to roughly 450 ng was the source from which TCR beta cDNA was made with a constant-region primer. Libraries for TCR beta were built through three nested multiplex PCR rounds, which together made up a slightly modified ARM-PCR procedure. The two initial PCR rounds, nine to eleven cycles each, used TRBV1-TRBV30 forward and C-beta reverse primers. MiXCR, applied by TCRdb to the multiplex PCR reads, yields one record per CDR3 protein. The data contain tens of thousands of distinct CDR3 sequences, about three quarters of them singletons.

The chain has TRBV4-2 and TRBJ2-7; no reliable D call. The sequence was obtained from a man in his forties with primary liver carcinoma and hepatitis B virus infection. The specimen was liver tumor tissue from sampling region 3. Subset defined: tumor region T3, left-lateral pole. The DNA of the CDR3 is TGTGCCAATAGCCAAGGTGTGAACGAGCAGTATTTC. It translates to CANSQGVNEQYF.